The 17 T cell receptor beta chains given below trace back to one sample, sequenced in a study of OX40 agonist ivuxolimab in advanced cancers. The assay was immunoSEQ multiplex PCR, and TCRdb's table has in-frame clones only and misses some. Of fewer than 20,000 clones in the sample, 86% were seen once. The specimen was CD4+ or CD8+ T cells sorted from blood, collected in a trial of the OX40 agonist ivuxolimab. These receptors came from an adult with an advanced solid tumor such as melanoma, head and neck, liver or kidney cancer.

The chain is built from TRBV14 and TRBJ2-5; 7 bases agree with TRBD2. There are 14 residues in the CDR3. Germline CDR1 and CDR2: SGHDN and FVKESK. V was pared by 3 bases and J by 7 bases, with 8 bases of the junction left unmatched. The CDR3 DNA sequence: TGTGCCAGCAGCCAGGCGGGAGCAGCAGGGACCCAGTACTTC. Translated: CASSQAGAAGTQYF.

V is TRBV5-1 and J is TRBJ2-1, with 9 nucleotides matching TRBD2. Germline CDR1 is SGHRS and CDR2 is YFSETQ. CDR3 size: 17 residues. The V segment lost 2 bases and the J segment 1 base; nucleotides outside the gene matches: 7. CDR3 nucleotides: TGCGCCAGCAGCTTACCGGGACTAGCAGGTTCCTACAATGAGCAGTTCTTC. It is translated as CASSLPGLAGSYNEQFF.

The V gene is TRBV7-6, the J gene TRBJ2-7; D gene uncertain. From germline, CDR1 is SGHVS and CDR2 FNYEAQ. This CDR3 contains 15 residues. V shed 5 bases and J shed 5 bases, with 19 bases lying between them. In nucleotides, the CDR3 is TGTGCCAGCAGCCCATCCCCGAGCGTCCTAGACGAGCAGTACTTC. Its translation is CASSPSPSVLDEQYF.

The chain joins TRBV7-2 to TRBJ2-1; 11 positions match TRBD2. The CDR3 is 17 amino acids. V trimming: 2 bases; J trimming: 0 bases; junction bases outside the gene matches: 3. The germline CDR1 and CDR2 sequences are SGHTA and FQGNSA. CDR3 residues: CASSLKGLAGSYNEQFF. The CDR3 nucleotides are TGTGCCAGCAGCTTAAAAGGACTAGCGGGCTCCTACAATGAGCAGTTCTTC.

The chain uses TRBV9 and TRBJ1-5, with D uncertain. The V and J ends lost 0 bases and 7 bases respectively, with 8 bases between them. The CDR3 sequence is 13 residues long. The germline V gene encodes CDR1 SGDLS and CDR2 YYNGEE. As DNA, the CDR3 is TGTGCCAGCAGCGTAGCCGAGGGACAGCCCCAGCATTTT. Encoded protein: CASSVAEGQPQHF.

The chain joins TRBV7-3 to TRBJ2-6; 8 bases line up with TRBD2. The J segment lost 0 bases and the V segment lost 1 base, leaving 11 bases of the junction unmatched. This CDR3 has 20 amino acids. Germline V lookup: CDR1 SGHTA, CDR2 FQGTGA. CDR3 DNA sequence: TGTGCCAGCAGCTTAAAGGGGATAACTAGCGGAACCTCTGGGGCCAACGTCCTGACTTTC. This sequence encodes CASSLKGITSGTSGANVLTF.

The V call is TRBV10-1, the J call TRBJ2-1; 7 positions agree with TRBD2. The CDR3 runs to 15 residues. V shed 4 bases and J 8 bases; nucleotides not matched to a gene: 11. Germline assignment: CDR1 WNHNN and CDR2 SYGVQD (reference sequence). In nucleotides, the CDR3 is TGCGCCAGCAGTGGGGATAGGCTAGCGGACCATGAGCAGTTCTTC. It yields the protein CASSGDRLADHEQFF.

The chain recombines TRBV28 with TRBJ2-7; unclear D gene. Looked up from germline, CDR1 is MDHEN and CDR2 is SYDVKM. Trimming pared 7 bases from V and 5 bases from J, leaving 18 bases between. This CDR3 has 14 amino acids. The CDR3: CASTIQASGHEQYF. In DNA, the CDR3 is TGTGCCAGCACCATTCAGGCTAGTGGGCACGAGCAGTACTTC.

In this sample, this clone turned up a few times. The chain has TRBV29-1 and TRBJ2-7, with a weak D call TRBD1 (6 bases). This CDR3 region has 13 residues. Germline V gene lookup returns CDR1 SQVTM and CDR2 ANQGSEA. Trimming removed 5 bases from V and 6 bases from J, with 17 bases in between. CDR3 nucleotides: TGCAGCGTTCAAAGACAGGCCTCAGGCGAGCAGTACTTC. It codes for CSVQRQASGEQYF.

This chain connects TRBV10-3 to TRBJ2-7, with 10 bases fitting TRBD2. CDR1 is ENHRY, CDR2 SYGVKD, per germline. The CDR3 consists of 16 residues. Trimming removed 4 bases from V and 0 bases from J; junction bases left unmatched: 6. The CDR3 coding sequence is TGTGCCATCAGTGGAACTAGCGGGATGCCCTCCTACGAGCAGTACTTC. Its protein is CAISGTSGMPSYEQYF.

The V gene is TRBV5-4, the J gene TRBJ2-1; D not certain. Trimming stripped 0 bases from V and 6 bases from J, with 4 bases between. The CDR3 totals 12 residues. Germline V gene lookup returns CDR1 SGHNT and CDR2 YYREEE (reference sequence). In DNA form, the CDR3 reads TGTGCCAGCAGCTTGGGGTTCAATGAGCAGTTCTTC. This translates into CASSLGFNEQFF.

The J gene is TRBJ1-1, the V gene TRBV2; 9 positions match TRBD1. CDR3 size: 14 residues. V was clipped by 6 bases and J by 1 base; unmatched bases: 3. The germline V gene encodes CDR1 SNHLY and CDR2 FYNNEI. Here the CDR3 reads CASRHRGQNTEAFF. The CDR3 DNA reads TGTGCCAGCAGACACAGGGGGCAGAACACTGAAGCTTTCTTT.

This clone occurred once. The chain uses TRBV6-5 and TRBJ1-1, with TRBD1 matching over 9 bases. The CDR3 sequence is 15 residues long. With V trimmed by 6 bases and J by 2 bases, 7 bases remained unmatched. Germline CDR1 is MNHEY and CDR2 is SVGAGI. The CDR3 reads CASRGTGGLNTEAFF. DNA for the CDR3: TGTGCCAGCAGGGGCACAGGGGGCTTAAACACTGAAGCTTTCTTT.

This rearrangement joins TRBV10-2 to TRBJ2-3, with D hard to call. Germline V gene lookup returns CDR1 WSHSY and CDR2 SAAADI. V lost 5 bases to trimming and J lost 6 bases, with 6 bases between them. The CDR3 is 11 residues long. CDR3: CASSQADTQYF. DNA of the CDR3: TGCGCCAGCAGTCAGGCCGATACGCAGTATTTT.

The chain combines TRBV30 with TRBJ2-1; 7 bases agree with TRBD2. The CDR3 length is 13 residues. V lost 6 bases to trimming and J lost 3 bases; unmatched junction nucleotides: 5. Germline CDR1 and CDR2: GTSNPN and SVGIG (reference sequence). The CDR3 sequence is CACGRGSYNEQFF. CDR3 DNA: TGTGCCTGTGGGAGGGGCAGCTACAATGAGCAGTTCTTC.

The chain employs TRBV7-5 and TRBJ1-5; the table assigns TRBD1, which was not confirmed against the DNA. TRBV7-5 is a known pseudogene. CDR3 length: 15 residues. CDR3 nucleotides: TGTGCCAGCAGCTTAGGACAGGGAGGAGATCAGCCCCAGCATTTT. This codes for CASSLGQGGDQPQHF.

The chain combines TRBV2 with TRBJ2-5; D remains unclear. The CDR3 has 13 amino acids. CDR1 and CDR2 from the germline V gene are SNHLY and FYNNEI. Trimming pared 5 bases from V and 1 base from J, leaving 8 bases between. The CDR3: CASSRSAQETQYF. The CDR3 DNA sequence: TGTGCCAGCAGTAGGTCAGCCCAAGAGACCCAGTACTTC. Combining the CDR3 with reference TRBV2 and TRBJ2-5 gives the whole variable domain EPEVTQTPSHQVTQMGQEVILRCVPISNHLYFYWYRQILGQKVEFLVSFYNNEISEKSEIFDDQFSVERPDGSNFTLKIRSTKLEDSAMYFCASSRSAQETQYFGPGTRLLVL.